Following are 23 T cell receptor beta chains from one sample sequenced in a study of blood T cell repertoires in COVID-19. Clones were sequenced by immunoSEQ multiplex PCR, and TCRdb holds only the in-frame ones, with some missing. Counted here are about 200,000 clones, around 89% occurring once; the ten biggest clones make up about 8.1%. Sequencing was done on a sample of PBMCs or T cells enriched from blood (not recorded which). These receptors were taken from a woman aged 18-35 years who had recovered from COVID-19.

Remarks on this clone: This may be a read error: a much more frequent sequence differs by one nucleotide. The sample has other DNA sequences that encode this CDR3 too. The CDR3 DNA follows: TGTGCCAGCAGCTTGGGGGCGACAGGGGCTGGCTACACCTTC. This translates into CASSLGATGAGYTF. V usage is TRBV5-5 and J usage is TRBJ1-2, with 8 bases matching TRBD1. Germline loops: CDR1 SGHKS, CDR2 YYEKEE (reference sequence). The V and J ends lost 0 bases and 7 bases, in that order; junction bases with no gene match: 5. The CDR3 runs to 14 residues. Complete variable domain (other parts from reference TRBV5-5 and TRBJ1-2): DAGVTQSPTHLIKTRGQQVTLRCSPISGHKSVSWYQQVLGQGPQFIFQYYEKEERGRGNFPDRFSARQFPNYSSELNVNALLLGDSALYLCASSLGATGAGYTFGSGTRLTVV.

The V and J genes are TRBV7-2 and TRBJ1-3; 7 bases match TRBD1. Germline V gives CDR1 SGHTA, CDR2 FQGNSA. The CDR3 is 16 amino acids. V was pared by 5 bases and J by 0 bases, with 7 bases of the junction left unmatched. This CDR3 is CASSTGQWNSGNTIYF. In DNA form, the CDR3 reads TGTGCCAGCAGCACGGGACAGTGGAACTCTGGAAACACCATATATTTT.

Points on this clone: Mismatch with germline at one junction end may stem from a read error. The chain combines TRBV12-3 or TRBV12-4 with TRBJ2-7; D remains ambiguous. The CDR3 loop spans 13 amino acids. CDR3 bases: TGTGCCAGCAGCTTAGGCCCAACATACGAGCAGTACTTC. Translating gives CASSLGPTYEQYF.

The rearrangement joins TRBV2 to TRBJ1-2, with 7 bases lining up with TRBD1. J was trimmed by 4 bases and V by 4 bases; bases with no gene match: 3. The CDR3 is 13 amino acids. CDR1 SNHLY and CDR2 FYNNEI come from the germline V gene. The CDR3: CASSAQGVYGYTF. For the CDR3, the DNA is TGTGCCAGCAGTGCCCAGGGGGTCTATGGCTACACCTTC. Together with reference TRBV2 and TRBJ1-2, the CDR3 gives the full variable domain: EPEVTQTPSHQVTQMGQEVILRCVPISNHLYFYWYRQILGQKVEFLVSFYNNEISEKSEIFDDQFSVERPDGSNFTLKIRSTKLEDSAMYFCASSAQGVYGYTFGSGTRLTVV.

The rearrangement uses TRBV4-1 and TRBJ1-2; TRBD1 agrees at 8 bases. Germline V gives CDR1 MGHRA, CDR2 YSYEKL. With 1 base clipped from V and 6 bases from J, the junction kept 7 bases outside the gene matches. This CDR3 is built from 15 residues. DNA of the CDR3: TGCGCCAGCAGCCAAGCCCCGGACAGGGAGGATGGCTACACCTTC. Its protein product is CASSQAPDREDGYTF.

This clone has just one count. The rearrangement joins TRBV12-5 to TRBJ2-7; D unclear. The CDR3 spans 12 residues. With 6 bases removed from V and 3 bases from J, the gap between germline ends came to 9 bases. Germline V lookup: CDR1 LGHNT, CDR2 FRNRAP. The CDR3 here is CASGLSIYEQYF. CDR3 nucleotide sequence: TGTGCTAGTGGCCTTTCTATCTACGAGCAGTACTTC. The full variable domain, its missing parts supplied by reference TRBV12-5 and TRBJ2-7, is DARVTQTPRHKVTEMGQEVTMRCQPILGHNTVFWYRQTMMQGLELLAYFRNRAPLDDSGMPKDRFSAEMPDATLATLKIQPSEPRDSAVYFCASGLSIYEQYFGPGTRLTVT.

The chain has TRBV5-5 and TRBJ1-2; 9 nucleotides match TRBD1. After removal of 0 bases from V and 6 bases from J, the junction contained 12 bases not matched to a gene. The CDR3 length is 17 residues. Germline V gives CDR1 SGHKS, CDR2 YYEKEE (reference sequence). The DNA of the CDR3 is TGTGCCAGCAGCTTGGGAGTACCCGGGACAGGGCTTGATGGCTACACCTTC. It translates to CASSLGVPGTGLDGYTF.

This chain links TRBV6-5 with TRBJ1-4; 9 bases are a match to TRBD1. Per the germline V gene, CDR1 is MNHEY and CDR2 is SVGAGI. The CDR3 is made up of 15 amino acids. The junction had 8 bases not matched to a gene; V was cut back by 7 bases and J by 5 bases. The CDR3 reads CASNGRDRANEKLFF. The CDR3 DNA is TGTGCCAGCAATGGACGGGACAGGGCAAATGAAAAACTGTTTTTT.

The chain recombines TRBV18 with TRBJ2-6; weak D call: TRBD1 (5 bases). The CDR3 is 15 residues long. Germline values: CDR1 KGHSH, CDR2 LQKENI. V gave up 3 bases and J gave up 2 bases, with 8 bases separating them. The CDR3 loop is CASSPRTTGANVLTF. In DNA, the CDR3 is TGTGCCAGCTCACCCAGGACAACTGGGGCCAACGTCCTGACTTTC.

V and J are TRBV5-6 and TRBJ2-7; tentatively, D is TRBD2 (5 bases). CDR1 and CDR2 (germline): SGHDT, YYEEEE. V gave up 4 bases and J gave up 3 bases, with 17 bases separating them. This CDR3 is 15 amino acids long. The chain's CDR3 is CASSGAGGFIYEQYF. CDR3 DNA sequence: TGTGCCAGCAGCGGAGCAGGAGGCTTTATCTACGAGCAGTACTTC. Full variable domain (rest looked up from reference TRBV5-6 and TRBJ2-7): DAGVTQSPTHLIKTRGQQVTLRCSPKSGHDTVSWYQQALGQGPQFIFQYYEEEERQRGNFPDRFSGHQFPNYSSELNVNALLLGDSALYLCASSGAGGFIYEQYFGPGTRLTVT.

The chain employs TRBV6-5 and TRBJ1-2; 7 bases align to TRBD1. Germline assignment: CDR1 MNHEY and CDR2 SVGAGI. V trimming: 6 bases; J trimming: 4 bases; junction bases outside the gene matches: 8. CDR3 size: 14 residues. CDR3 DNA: TGTGCCAGCAGATCGAGACAGGGAATCTATGGCTACACCTTC. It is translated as CASRSRQGIYGYTF.

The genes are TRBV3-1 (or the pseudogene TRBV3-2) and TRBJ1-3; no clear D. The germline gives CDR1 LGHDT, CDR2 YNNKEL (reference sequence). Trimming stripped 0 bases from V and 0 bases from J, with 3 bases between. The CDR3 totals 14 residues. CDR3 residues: CASSQDHSGNTIYF. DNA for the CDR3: TGTGCCAGCAGCCAAGACCACTCTGGAAACACCATATATTTT.

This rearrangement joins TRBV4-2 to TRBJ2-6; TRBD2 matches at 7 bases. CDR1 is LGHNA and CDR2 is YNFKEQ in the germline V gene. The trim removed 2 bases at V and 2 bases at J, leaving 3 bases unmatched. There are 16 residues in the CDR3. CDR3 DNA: TGTGCCAGCAGCCAATTGGGGACTACTGGGGCCAACGTCCTGACTTTC. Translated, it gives CASSQLGTTGANVLTF.

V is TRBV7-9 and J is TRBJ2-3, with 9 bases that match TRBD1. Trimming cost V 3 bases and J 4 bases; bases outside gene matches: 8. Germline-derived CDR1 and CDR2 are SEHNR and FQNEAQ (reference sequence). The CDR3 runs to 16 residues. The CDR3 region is CASSFFGTGRPDTQYF. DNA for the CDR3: TGTGCCAGCAGCTTTTTCGGGACAGGGCGTCCAGATACGCAGTATTTT. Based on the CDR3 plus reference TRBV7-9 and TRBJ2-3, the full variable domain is DTGVSQNPRHKITKRGQNVTFRCDPISEHNRLYWYRQTLGQGPEFLTYFQNEAQLEKSRLLSDRFSAERPKGSFSTLEIQRTEQGDSAMYLCASSFFGTGRPDTQYFGPGTRLTVL.

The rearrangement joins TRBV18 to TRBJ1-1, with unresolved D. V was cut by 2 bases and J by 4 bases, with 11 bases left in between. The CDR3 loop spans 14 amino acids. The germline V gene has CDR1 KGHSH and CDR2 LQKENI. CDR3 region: CASSPLPLATEAFF. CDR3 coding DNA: TGTGCCAGCTCACCATTACCGTTGGCCACTGAAGCTTTCTTT. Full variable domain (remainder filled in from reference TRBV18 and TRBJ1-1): NAGVMQNPRHLVRRRGQEARLRCSPMKGHSHVYWYRQLPEEGLKFMVYLQKENIIDESGMPKERFSAEFPKEGPSILRIQQVVRGDSAAYFCASSPLPLATEAFFGQGTRLTVV.

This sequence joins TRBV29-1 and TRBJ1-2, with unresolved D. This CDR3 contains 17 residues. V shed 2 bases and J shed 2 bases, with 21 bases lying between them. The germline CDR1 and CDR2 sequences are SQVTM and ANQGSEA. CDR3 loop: CSVEPLLDTLRNYGYTF. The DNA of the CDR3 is TGCAGCGTTGAACCTCTACTAGACACCCTACGGAACTATGGCTACACCTTC.

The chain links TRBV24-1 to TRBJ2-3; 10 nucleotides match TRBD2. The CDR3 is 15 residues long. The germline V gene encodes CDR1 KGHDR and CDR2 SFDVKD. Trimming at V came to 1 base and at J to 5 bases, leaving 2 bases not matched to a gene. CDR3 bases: TGTGCCACCAGTGATTTAGCGGGGGGGCAAGATACGCAGTATTTT. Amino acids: CATSDLAGGQDTQYF.

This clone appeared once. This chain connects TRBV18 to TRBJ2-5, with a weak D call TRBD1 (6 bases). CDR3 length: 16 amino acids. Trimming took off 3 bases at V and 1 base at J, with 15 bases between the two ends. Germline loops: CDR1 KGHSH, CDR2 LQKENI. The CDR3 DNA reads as TGTGCCAGCTCACCTCCCGGTTTGGGGGCCCAAGAGACCCAGTACTTC. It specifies CASSPPGLGAQETQYF.

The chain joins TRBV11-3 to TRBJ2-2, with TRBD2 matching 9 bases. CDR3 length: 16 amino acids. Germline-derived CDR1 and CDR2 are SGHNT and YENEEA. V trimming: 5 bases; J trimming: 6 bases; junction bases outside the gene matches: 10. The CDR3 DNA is TGTGCCAGCAGCGCTCCGGGACTAGCCGGTGCCGGGGAGCTGTTTTTT. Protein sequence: CASSAPGLAGAGELFF.

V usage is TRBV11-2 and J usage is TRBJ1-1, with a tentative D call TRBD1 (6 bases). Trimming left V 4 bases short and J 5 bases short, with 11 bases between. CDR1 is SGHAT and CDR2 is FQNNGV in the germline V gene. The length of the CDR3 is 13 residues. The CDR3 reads CASSSQGGTEAFF. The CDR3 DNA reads TGTGCCAGCAGCTCACAGGGAGGGACTGAAGCTTTCTTT.

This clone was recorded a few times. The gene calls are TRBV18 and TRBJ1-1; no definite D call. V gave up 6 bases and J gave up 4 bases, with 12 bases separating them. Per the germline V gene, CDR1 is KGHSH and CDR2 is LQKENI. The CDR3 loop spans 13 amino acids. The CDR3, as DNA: TGTGCCAGCTCGGCCACAGAGTCCACTGAAGCTTTCTTT. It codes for CASSATESTEAFF.

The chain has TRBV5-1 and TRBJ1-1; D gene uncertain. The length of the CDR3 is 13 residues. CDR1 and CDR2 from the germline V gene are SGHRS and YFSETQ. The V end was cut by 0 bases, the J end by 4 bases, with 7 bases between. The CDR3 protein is CASSLGQITEAFF. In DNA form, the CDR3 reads TGCGCCAGCAGCTTGGGTCAGATCACTGAAGCTTTCTTT.

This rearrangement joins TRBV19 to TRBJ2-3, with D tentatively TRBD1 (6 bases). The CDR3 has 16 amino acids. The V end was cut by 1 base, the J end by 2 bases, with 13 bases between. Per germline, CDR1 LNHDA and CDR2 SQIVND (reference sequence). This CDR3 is CASSIVEDRITDTQYF. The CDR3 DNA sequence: TGTGCCAGTAGTATAGTTGAGGACAGAATCACAGATACGCAGTATTTT.